Reported below is one T cell receptor (beta chain). The nonmyeloablative bone marrow transplants came from related graft donors, with transient mixed chimerism. This entry belongs to a study of Tregs in tolerant kidney transplant recipients. The repertoire was sequenced with immunoSEQ multiplex PCR; TCRdb's copy has only in-frame clones and lacks some. Among roughly 50,000 clones listed, about 92% were seen once. Sequences were derived from CD8+ T cells from blood (PBMCs), sampled 12 months after the transplant. This sequence originates from a human patient who received a combined kidney and bone marrow transplant. Some T cells may possibly be graft donor cells.

CDR3 amino acids: CASSLGAFFYGYTF. Written as DNA, the CDR3 is TGTGCCAGCAGTTTGGGGGCGTTCTTCTATGGCTACACCTTC. The chain is built from TRBV28 and TRBJ1-2, with D possibly TRBD1 on 6 matching bases. Trimming left V 3 bases short and J 4 bases short, with 12 bases between. Germline-derived CDR1 and CDR2 are MDHEN and SYDVKM. CDR3 length: 14 amino acids.